The rows below give T cell receptor beta chains drawn from one sample of a study of blood T cell repertoires in COVID-19. Method: immunoSEQ multiplex PCR; TCRdb's copy keeps in-frame clones and lacks some. The table shows approximately 350,000 clones, with 87% occurring only once. The sample was peripheral blood. The receptor source for this set is a woman in her fifties or sixties with COVID-19, enrolled during active disease. Both conserved end residues are part of each CDR3. Fields, in order: D gene, V gene, J gene, clone size, CDR3 protein, CDR3 DNA. A D gene is named only where the DNA matches it firmly. Clone size, where shown, is once, few, many, or a class for clones that have expanded.

TRBD2	TRBV7-2	TRBJ2-7	-	CASSLSGGGRADEQYF	TGTGCCAGCAGCCTCAGTGGGGGCGGGAGGGCCGACGAGCAGTACTTC
TRBD1	TRBV7-9	TRBJ1-3	-	CASGRTGNSGNTIYF	TGTGCCAGCGGTCGGACAGGGAACTCTGGAAACACCATATATTTT
TRBD2	TRBV25-1	TRBJ2-1	-	CASSEYSGTSGDNEQFF	TGTGCCAGCAGTGAATATTCGGGGACTAGCGGAGACAATGAGCAGTTCTTC
TRBD1	TRBV4-1	TRBJ1-1	-	CASSHQTGDLTEAFF	TGCGCCAGCAGCCATCAAACAGGGGATCTCACTGAAGCTTTCTTT
-	TRBV7-9	TRBJ2-7	-	CASSLPVSYEQYF	TGTGCCAGCAGCTTACCAGTCTCCTACGAGCAGTACTTC
TRBD1	TRBV12-5	TRBJ1-2	once	CASGIRTGEGGYTF	TGTGCTAGTGGTATCCGGACAGGGGAGGGTGGCTACACCTTC
-	TRBV18	TRBJ2-7	-	CASSPSTGRGSYEQYF	TGTGCCAGCTCACCAAGTACCGGACGGGGGTCCTACGAGCAGTACTTC
-	TRBV6-2/TRBV6-3	TRBJ2-7	once	CASSYAGPYEQYF	TGTGCCAGCAGTTATGCGGGACCCTACGAGCAGTACTTC
TRBD1	TRBV5-4	TRBJ2-7	many	CASSLGQGALGEQYF	TGTGCCAGCAGCTTGGGGCAGGGGGCGCTCGGCGAGCAGTACTTC
TRBD2	TRBV2	TRBJ2-1	-	CASSNGLAGNEQFF	TGTGCCAGCTCCAACGGACTAGCTGGCAATGAGCAGTTCTTC
TRBD1	TRBV9	TRBJ1-2	-	CASSVTRQGRNYGYTF	TGTGCCAGCAGCGTGACCCGACAGGGGCGGAACTATGGCTACACCTTC
-	TRBV5-1	TRBJ1-3	-	CASSFDRMGNTIYF	TGCGCCAGCAGCTTCGACAGGATGGGAAACACCATATATTTT
TRBD1	TRBV29-1	TRBJ2-1	-	CSVRGRGPFNEQFF	TGCAGCGTTCGCGGCAGGGGGCCCTTCAATGAGCAGTTCTTC
TRBD1	TRBV5-1	TRBJ2-3	-	CASSMGQGATDTQYF	TGCGCCAGCAGCATGGGACAGGGGGCAACAGATACGCAGTATTTT
TRBD2	TRBV6-5	TRBJ2-1	once	CASSSGRVSEQFF	TGTGCCAGCAGTAGCGGGAGGGTTAGTGAGCAGTTCTTC
-	TRBV2	TRBJ2-2	once	CASSVYDSYTGELFF	TGTGCCAGCAGTGTCTACGACTCCTACACCGGGGAGCTGTTTTTT
-	TRBV5-6	TRBJ2-1	few	CASSLPVTQYNEQFF	TGTGCCAGCAGCTTGCCCGTTACTCAATACAATGAGCAGTTCTTC